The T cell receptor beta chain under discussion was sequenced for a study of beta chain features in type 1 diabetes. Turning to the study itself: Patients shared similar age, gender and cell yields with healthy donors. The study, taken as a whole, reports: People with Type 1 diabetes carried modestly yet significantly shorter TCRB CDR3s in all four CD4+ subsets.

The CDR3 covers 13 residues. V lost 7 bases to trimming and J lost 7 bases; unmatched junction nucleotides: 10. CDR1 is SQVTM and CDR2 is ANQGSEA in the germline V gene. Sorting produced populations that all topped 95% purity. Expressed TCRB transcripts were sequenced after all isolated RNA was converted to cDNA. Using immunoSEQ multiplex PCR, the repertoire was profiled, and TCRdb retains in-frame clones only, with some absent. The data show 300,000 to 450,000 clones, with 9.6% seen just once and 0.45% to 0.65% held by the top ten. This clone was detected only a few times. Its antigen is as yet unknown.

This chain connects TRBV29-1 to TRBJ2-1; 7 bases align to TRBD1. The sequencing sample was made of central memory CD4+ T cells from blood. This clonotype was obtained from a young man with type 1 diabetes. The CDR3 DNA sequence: TGCAGCGGTCGACAGGGTTCGGAGAATGAGCAGTTCTTC. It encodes CSGRQGSENEQFF.